Below are 20 T cell receptor beta chains sequenced from a single sample in a study of CD8+ T cells in alopecia areata. This sample's treatment: oral pan-JAK inhibitor, 5-10 mg twice daily. Isolated RNA was reverse transcribed into cDNA used as the sequencing template. Clones were read by immunoSEQ multiplex PCR, and TCRdb kept only the in-frame ones, dropping some. The repertoire includes about 110,000 clones, roughly 50% of them detected once, and 9% to 15% sits in the top ten. Sequencing was performed on CD8+ T cells sorted from blood, taken at week 24, from a patient treated with tofacitinib. The receptors were gathered from a human donor with alopecia areata.

In DNA, the CDR3 is TGTGCCAGCAGCCAATTTCTCGGGACAGATACGCAGTATTTT. Its translation: CASSQFLGTDTQYF. This chain connects TRBV4-2 to TRBJ2-3; D is uncertain. CDR1 and CDR2 (germline): LGHNA, YNFKEQ. The CDR3 is made up of 14 amino acids. Trimming pared 2 bases from V and 3 bases from J, leaving 9 bases between.

The rearrangement joins TRBV7-3 to TRBJ2-2; 7 bases are shared with TRBD2. The CDR3 spans 17 residues. J was trimmed by 0 bases and V by 5 bases; bases with no gene match: 9. CDR1 and CDR2 (germline): SGHTA, FQGTGA. The CDR3 sequence is CASSPVWAGANTGELFF. The CDR3 region has the DNA TGTGCCAGCAGCCCCGTTTGGGCGGGAGCGAACACCGGGGAGCTGTTTTTT.

Only a few counts were recorded for this clone. The chain recombines TRBV30 with TRBJ1-2; D is ambiguous. Trimming cost V 0 bases and J 8 bases, with 10 bases left between them. The CDR3 sequence is 12 residues long. From germline, CDR1 is GTSNPN and CDR2 SVGIG (reference sequence). The CDR3: CAWSVLAGGYTF. CDR3 DNA sequence: TGTGCCTGGAGTGTACTCGCGGGAGGCTACACCTTC.

The J gene is TRBJ1-6, the V gene TRBV13; D call uncertain. This CDR3 has 13 amino acids. V lost 8 bases and J 5 bases, leaving 10 bases between the germline ends. From germline, CDR1 is PRHDT and CDR2 FYEKMQ (reference sequence). The CDR3 DNA sequence: TGTGCCAGCGCGACGGGGAATAATTCACCCCTCCACTTT. This translates into CASATGNNSPLHF.

The chain joins TRBV6-5 to TRBJ2-2, with 12 bases fitting TRBD1. V was clipped by 6 bases and J by 4 bases; unmatched bases: 3. Germline-derived CDR1 and CDR2 are MNHEY and SVGAGI. CDR3 length: 15 residues. The CDR3 bases are TGTGCCAGCAGGGGACAGGGGGCGCCCACCGGGGAGCTGTTTTTT. Translation: CASRGQGAPTGELFF.

The rearrangement links TRBV27 to TRBJ1-2, with D unresolved. From germline, CDR1 is MNHEY and CDR2 SMNVEV (reference sequence). Trimming shortened V by 7 bases and J by 0 bases, and 12 bases separated the two germline ends. There are 14 residues in the CDR3. CDR3 coding DNA: TGTGCCAGCAAAGAACTAGGAGCTAACTATGGCTACACCTTC. Protein product: CASKELGANYGYTF.

This chain joins TRBV13 and TRBJ1-6; the D gene is possibly TRBD1 (5 bases). CDR1 is PRHDT and CDR2 is FYEKMQ in the germline V gene (reference sequence). V lost 7 bases and J lost 4, with 11 bases in between. The CDR3 extends over 14 amino acids. The CDR3 DNA is TGTGCCAGCACTGGGGACGAGTATAATTCACCCCTCCACTTT. Translation gives CASTGDEYNSPLHF.

The rearrangement uses TRBV4-3 and TRBJ1-6; maybe TRBD1 (5 bases). Germline V gives CDR1 LGHNA, CDR2 YSLEER. The CDR3 has 15 residues. V lost 4 bases to trimming and J lost 6 bases, with 13 bases between them. CDR3 nucleotide sequence: TGCGCCAGCAGCCGCCTAGACAGTACTAATTCACCCCTCCACTTT. It is translated as CASSRLDSTNSPLHF.

V and J are TRBV4-1 and TRBJ1-1; the D gene is possibly TRBD1 (6 bases). V was pared by 6 bases and J by 1 base, with 15 bases between. This CDR3 region has 15 residues. CDR1 is MGHRA, CDR2 YSYEKL, per germline. Written as DNA, the CDR3 is TGCGCCAGCAGAAGACTGGGGGGCACGAACACTGAAGCTTTCTTT. This codes for CASRRLGGTNTEAFF.

This clone came up many times. The chain links TRBV4-1 to TRBJ2-3; the match to TRBD2 covers 15 bases. Germline-derived CDR1 and CDR2 are MGHRA and YSYEKL. The CDR3 contains 18 residues. Trimming cost V 3 bases and J 4 bases; bases outside gene matches: 8. CDR3 DNA: TGCGCCAGCAGCCACCCTGGACTAGCGGGGGGGCCTCCAGATACGCAGTATTTT. This translates into CASSHPGLAGGPPDTQYF.

This chain uses TRBV5-4 with TRBJ2-1; D gene ambiguous. This CDR3 is built from 12 residues. Germline V gives CDR1 SGHNT, CDR2 YYREEE (reference sequence). V lost 0 bases, J lost 8 bases, and 6 bases lay in between. CDR3 sequence (DNA): TGTGCCAGCAGCTTGGGGTGGGATGAGCAGTTCTTC. Protein sequence: CASSLGWDEQFF.

The V gene is TRBV30, the J gene TRBJ2-1; D gene ambiguous. The CDR3 has 12 amino acids. Trimming took 2 bases from V and 6 from J, leaving 8 bases between them. Looked up from germline, CDR1 is GTSNPN and CDR2 is SVGIG (reference sequence). This CDR3 is CAWSPLVNEQFF. CDR3 DNA: TGTGCCTGGAGTCCTCTCGTCAATGAGCAGTTCTTC.

The chain is built from TRBV30 and TRBJ2-7; a possible D gene is TRBD1 (7 bases). This CDR3 comprises 14 residues. Germline CDR1 and CDR2: GTSNPN and SVGIG (reference sequence). Trimming left V 2 bases short and J 6 bases short, with 17 bases between. CDR3 loop: CAWSYRGGRSEQYF. As DNA, the CDR3 is TGTGCCTGGAGTTACAGGGGAGGAAGGTCCGAGCAGTACTTC.

J is TRBJ2-6 and V is TRBV6-5; D gene unclear. Germline V gene data show CDR1 as MNHEY and CDR2 as SVGAGI. CDR3 length: 15 amino acids. V was clipped by 5 bases and J by 0 bases, with 8 bases between them. The CDR3 here is CASSGWVSGANVLTF. In nucleotides, the CDR3 is TGTGCCAGCAGTGGGTGGGTCTCTGGGGCCAACGTCCTGACTTTC.

This clone has just one count. The chain couples TRBV6-5 to TRBJ2-7; tentatively, D is TRBD1 (6 bases). CDR1 is MNHEY, CDR2 SVGAGI, per germline. The CDR3 loop spans 14 amino acids. The ends were cut back, 0 bases at V and 3 bases at J, with 9 bases in the middle. CDR3: CASSYSTGYYEQYF. CDR3 sequence (DNA): TGTGCCAGCAGTTACTCGACAGGATACTACGAGCAGTACTTC.

The gene calls are TRBV30 and TRBJ1-1, with TRBD1 as a possible D gene (6 bases). CDR1 is GTSNPN and CDR2 is SVGIG in the germline V gene (reference sequence). Trimming took 5 bases from V and 2 from J, leaving 12 bases between them. This CDR3 region has 13 residues. DNA of the CDR3: TGTGCCTGGGACATAGGGGGAAACACTGAAGCTTTCTTT. Translation: CAWDIGGNTEAFF.

This clone was detected once. Here the CDR3 DNA reads TGTGCCAGCAGCACCCTTAGGGATGGCTACACCTTC. Amino acid sequence: CASSTLRDGYTF. The rearrangement links TRBV7-9 to TRBJ1-2, with D uncertain. Germline V lookup: CDR1 SEHNR, CDR2 FQNEAQ (reference sequence). This CDR3 spans 12 amino acids. The V end lost 5 bases, the J end lost 6 bases, and 10 bases lay between the germline ends.

The chain combines TRBV9 with TRBJ1-1; D may be TRBD1 (6 bases). The CDR3 totals 12 residues. Germline V lookup: CDR1 SGDLS, CDR2 YYNGEE. With 3 bases removed from V and 5 bases from J, the gap between germline ends came to 8 bases. The CDR3 region has the DNA TGTGCCAGCAGCGACGACAGGACTGAAGCTTTCTTT. It codes for CASSDDRTEAFF.

This clone was counted a single time. The V gene is TRBV6-6, the J gene TRBJ2-7; 10 bases align to TRBD2. The CDR3 sequence is 15 residues long. V trimming: 2 bases; J trimming: 4 bases; junction bases outside the gene matches: 5. Germline V lookup: CDR1 MNHNY, CDR2 SVGAGI (reference sequence). CDR3 nucleotides: TGTGCCAGCAGTTACGGGGCTAGCGGGAGTTACGAGCAGTACTTC. Translating gives CASSYGASGSYEQYF.

This rearrangement joins TRBV2 to TRBJ1-6; maybe TRBD1 (5 bases). The CDR3 runs 14 residues. Germline V lookup: CDR1 SNHLY, CDR2 FYNNEI. Deletions cut 7 bases from V and 7 bases from J, with 14 bases between. The DNA for the CDR3 is TGTGCCAGCATGGCGGCAGGGAGGAATTCACCCCTCCACTTT. Translating gives CASMAAGRNSPLHF. The full variable domain, rest sourced from reference TRBV2 and TRBJ1-6, is EPEVTQTPSHQVTQMGQEVILRCVPISNHLYFYWYRQILGQKVEFLVSFYNNEISEKSEIFDDQFSVERPDGSNFTLKIRSTKLEDSAMYFCASMAAGRNSPLHFGNGTRLTVT.